The 17 T cell receptor beta chains below were found in one sample sequenced in a study of HIV-infected children after antiretroviral therapy interruption. Treatment denoted: PENTA 11 planned treatment interruption arm or continuous ART arm. A 3' RACE protocol on RNA, with unique molecular identifiers, produced the TCR library. TCRdb re-analysed the 3' RACE reads in MiXCR, keeping a single row per CDR3 protein. Of around 41,000 distinct CDR3 sequences in the sample, approximately 6.1% were seen once. Material: CD45RA+ CD4+ T cells from PBMCs, pooled from several time points, obtained from a donor given antiretroviral therapy, either interrupted or continuous. Described subset: naive CD4+ CD45RA+ CD45RO- T cells. Receptors were obtained from a pool of human donors with HIV.

This clonotype came up many times. V is TRBV12-3 or TRBV12-4 and J is TRBJ1-1; TRBD1 aligns across 7 bases. V trimming: 6 bases; J trimming: 1 base; junction bases outside the gene matches: 5. The CDR3 totals 14 residues. DNA of the CDR3: TGTGCCAGCAGCCCGGGACAGCAGAACACTGAAGCTTTCTTT. Translating gives CASSPGQQNTEAFF.

This clonotype was detected many times. V usage is TRBV12-3 or TRBV12-4 and J usage is TRBJ2-7; TRBD2 is a possible D gene (5 bases). The length of the CDR3 is 16 residues. The V and J ends lost 6 bases and 3 bases respectively, with 21 bases between them. The CDR3 DNA follows: TGTGCCAGCAGGGACTCCCATGGAGGAAGAAACTACGAGCAGTACTTC. Encoded protein: CASRDSHGGRNYEQYF.

In its sample, this clonotype was seen a few times. This chain links TRBV5-1 with TRBJ1-1, with D maybe TRBD1 (5 bases). V was pared by 3 bases and J by 1 base, with 10 bases between. The CDR3 length is 14 residues. Germline V gene lookup returns CDR1 SGHRS and CDR2 YFSETQ. CDR3 sequence reads: CASSWVGQNTEAFF. CDR3 coding DNA: TGCGCCAGCAGCTGGGTGGGGCAGAACACTGAAGCTTTCTTT.

This clonotype was recorded at least ten times. This chain links TRBV27 with TRBJ1-1, with TRBD1 matching 7 bases. The V gene end was trimmed by 4 bases and the J gene end by 4 bases; junction bases not matched to a gene: 30. The length of the CDR3 is 22 residues. Per the germline V gene, CDR1 is MNHEY and CDR2 is SMNVEV (reference sequence). The CDR3 sequence is CASSYSWGTRTGGSSGVTEAFF. The CDR3 bases are TGTGCCAGCAGTTACTCCTGGGGGACGCGGACAGGTGGCTCCTCTGGCGTCACTGAAGCTTTCTTT.

This clonotype was counted at least ten times. The rearrangement joins TRBV5-5 to TRBJ1-2; tentative D call: TRBD1 (5 bases). This CDR3 region has 15 residues. V was pared by 0 bases and J by 8 bases, with 17 bases between. Germline V lookup: CDR1 SGHKS, CDR2 YYEKEE (reference sequence). The CDR3 sequence is CASSLVERGAEGYTF. The DNA of the CDR3 is TGTGCCAGCAGCTTGGTTGAGAGGGGCGCGGAGGGCTACACCTTC.

This clonotype was seen repeatedly, ten times or more. The chain uses TRBV20-1 and TRBJ2-1; 10 positions agree with TRBD2. J lost 5 bases, V lost 7 bases, and 5 bases had no gene match. The CDR3 covers 13 residues. From germline, CDR1 is DFQATT and CDR2 SNEGSKA (reference sequence). CDR3: CSVLAGGHNEQFF. The CDR3 DNA reads as TGCAGTGTTTTAGCGGGGGGACACAATGAGCAGTTCTTC.

The chain joins TRBV12-3 or TRBV12-4 to TRBJ1-5; the match to TRBD1 covers 7 bases. V gave up 4 bases and J gave up 3 bases; unmatched junction bases: 6. The CDR3 contains 15 residues. The CDR3 DNA reads TGTGCCAGCAGTTCAGTAGGGACAGACAATCAGCCCCAGCATTTT. It encodes CASSSVGTDNQPQHF.

This clonotype came up many times. The gene calls are TRBV18 and TRBJ2-7; D is perhaps TRBD1 (6 bases). The germline V gene has CDR1 KGHSH and CDR2 LQKENI. The CDR3 has 17 amino acids. With 3 bases removed from V and 5 bases from J, the gap between germline ends came to 23 bases. CDR3 sequence (DNA): TGTGCCAGCTCACCGTTTTTTGGACGGGACACCCCAAACGAGCAGTACTTC. This gives the protein CASSPFFGRDTPNEQYF.

This clonotype was seen at least ten times. The chain uses TRBV19 and TRBJ1-3; 8 bases are a match to TRBD1. The CDR3 contains 15 residues. Looked up from germline, CDR1 is LNHDA and CDR2 is SQIVND (reference sequence). Unmatched junction bases numbered 8, after V lost 7 bases and J lost 3 bases. Here the CDR3 reads CASTSDRGRGNTIYF. CDR3 bases: TGTGCCAGTACTTCCGACAGGGGCCGTGGAAACACCATATATTTT.

This clonotype was seen ten or more times. This chain uses TRBV5-4 with TRBJ2-1; TRBD2 matches at 8 bases. Germline CDR1 SGHNT, CDR2 YYREEE (reference sequence). V was clipped by 5 bases and J by 6 bases; unmatched bases: 13. The CDR3 spans 16 residues. CDR3 loop: CASSLAGGRAFNEQFF. The CDR3 DNA follows: TGTGCCAGCAGTCTTGCGGGGGGCCGGGCTTTCAATGAGCAGTTCTTC.

The table lists this clonotype with many counts. The chain has TRBV7-9 and TRBJ1-2; tentatively, D is TRBD1 (6 bases). Trimming removed 1 base at V and 6 bases at J, with 15 bases between. Per germline, CDR1 SEHNR and CDR2 FQNEAQ (reference sequence). The CDR3 contains 15 residues. CDR3 nucleotides: TGTGCCAGCAGCTTAGGGAACCAACAGGGAAATGGCTACACCTTC. It codes for CASSLGNQQGNGYTF.

This clonotype appeared a few times. The chain employs TRBV11-2 and TRBJ2-7, with no clear D. Germline lookup yields CDR1 SGHAT and CDR2 FQNNGV. The CDR3 runs 11 residues. Between the trimmed V and J ends, which lost 4 bases and 7 bases, there was a span of 8 bases. CDR3 in amino acids: CASSSRSEQYF. Written as DNA, the CDR3 is TGTGCCAGCAGCTCGCGGTCTGAGCAGTACTTC. The full variable domain, completed using reference TRBV11-2 and TRBJ2-7, is EAGVAQSPRYKIIEKRQSVAFWCNPISGHATLYWYQQILGQGPKLLIQFQNNGVVDDSQLPKDRFSAERLKGVDSTLKIQPAKLEDSAVYLCASSSRSEQYFGPGTRLTVT.

There are many counts of this clonotype. The chain combines TRBV13 with TRBJ2-1; TRBD1 is a possible D gene (6 bases). V was pared by 8 bases and J by 9 bases, with 20 bases between. There are 14 residues in the CDR3. Germline loops: CDR1 PRHDT, CDR2 FYEKMQ (reference sequence). The CDR3 reads CASSRDNNYAEQFF. CDR3 nucleotide sequence: TGTGCCAGCTCTCGGGACAATAACTATGCTGAGCAGTTCTTC.

This clonotype occurred many times. One end of the junction is discordant with germline, which a read error may explain. The chain couples TRBV29-1 to TRBJ2-5, with TRBD1 identical over 8 bases. The CDR3 has 12 residues. CDR1 is SQVTM, CDR2 ANQGSEA, per germline. CDR3 DNA sequence: TGTGGTGCTAGGACAGGGCAAGACACCCAGTACTTT. The encoded protein is CGARTGQDTQYF. The full variable domain, completed using reference TRBV29-1 and TRBJ2-5, is SAVISQKPSRDICQRGTSLTIQCQVDSQVTMMFWYRQQPGQSLTLIATANQGSEATYESGFVIDKFPISRPNLTFSTLTVSNMSPEDSSIYLCGARTGQDTQYFGPGTRLLVL.

This clonotype was seen more than once but under ten times. This chain connects TRBV3-1 to TRBJ2-5; tentative D call: TRBD2 (5 bases). V lost 6 bases, J lost 6 bases, and 11 bases lay in between. The CDR3 loop spans 12 amino acids. Germline values: CDR1 LGHDT, CDR2 YNNKEL (reference sequence). In DNA form, the CDR3 reads TGTGCCAGCAGAGCGGCCAGCCAGACCCAGTACTTC. As protein: CASRAASQTQYF.

By sample fraction, this clonotype is medium-sized. A junction boundary mismatches the germline segment, possibly from a read error. The chain carries TRBV30 and TRBJ2-5; no clear D. Germline CDR1 reads GTSNPN; CDR2 reads SVGIG (reference sequence). CDR3 length equals 13 residues. In nucleotides, the CDR3 is TGTGCCTGGAGTACCGTTAACCAAGACACCCAGTACTTT. Its translation is CAWSTVNQDTQYF.

This clonotype came up many times. Relative to the germline gene, one junction end is altered; a read error may explain this. V usage is TRBV29-1 and J usage is TRBJ2-5, with TRBD2 as a possible D gene (7 bases). The CDR3 consists of 13 residues. Germline assignment: CDR1 SQVTM and CDR2 ANQGSEA. CDR3 nucleotides: TGTGGTGCTAGAGGGGGGGGCGCTGACACCCAGTACTTT. Its protein is CGARGGGADTQYF.